This record looks at one T cell receptor (beta chain) sequence and its context. This sample is part of a study of shared clonotypes between healthy human individuals. Some clones are missing from TCRdb's copy, which holds only in-frame ones; the method was immunoSEQ multiplex PCR. The table includes about 1.5 million clones, 98% detected once. Healthy HIV-negative adults with no recent acute infections or vaccinations were recruited as donors. Every donor was a Caucasian adult from Nashville, Tennessee. V was clipped by 2 bases and J by 5 bases, with 9 bases between them. Germline loops: CDR1 LNHNV, CDR2 YYDKDF (reference sequence). CDR3 size: 13 residues.

Specimen: naive CD4+ T cells sorted from blood. The subset was: CD45RA+ positively selected. The sequence derives from a man aged 25-45 years in good health. J is TRBJ2-5 and V is TRBV15; no reliable D call. The CDR3 DNA reads TGTGCCACCAGCAGATCCCCCTCGGAGACCCAGTACTTC. Its translation is CATSRSPSETQYF.